The entry below gives a single T cell receptor (beta chain) sequence along with its context. These data are taken from a study of blood T cell repertoires in COVID-19. The wider study: Samples taken during acute and convalescent COVID-19 were collected in the United States, Italy and Spain.

Germline lookup yields CDR1 KGHSH and CDR2 LQKENI. The CDR3 covers 17 residues. V was cut by 4 bases and J by 0 bases, with 18 bases left in between. Libraries were prepared by immunoSEQ multiplex PCR; TCRdb keeps only in-frame clonotypes and omits some of them. The repertoire consists of around 260,000 clones, with 86% occurring once and the leading ten covering about 3%. What was sequenced was peripheral blood. The chain joins TRBV18 to TRBJ1-1, with D possibly matching TRBD1 (6 bases). This clonotype originated in a woman under 40 with active or convalescent COVID-19. In DNA form, the CDR3 reads TGTGCCAGCTCACTCAATCAGGGGACGGGCATGAACACTGAAGCTTTCTTT. Residues: CASSLNQGTGMNTEAFF.